This TCR beta chain was observed in a study of shared clonotypes between healthy human individuals. CDR1 is SEHNR, CDR2 FQNEAQ, per germline (reference sequence). With 0 bases removed from V and 0 bases from J, the gap between germline ends came to 6 bases. CDR3 length: 14 amino acids. Measured with immunoSEQ multiplex PCR; TCRdb has only the in-frame clones, and not every one. The sample lists roughly 500,000 clones, about four fifths seen once, with over 10% in the top ten. This rearrangement joins TRBV7-9 to TRBJ2-7; no reliable D call. Sequencing was carried out using PBMCs. This receptor was identified in a woman in her thirties or forties in good health. Some clones in this sample may be carry-over from other donors' samples. The CDR3 nucleotides are TGTGCCAGCAGCTTAGCGTTAAGCTCCTACGAGCAGTACTTC. Amino acid sequence: CASSLALSSYEQYF.